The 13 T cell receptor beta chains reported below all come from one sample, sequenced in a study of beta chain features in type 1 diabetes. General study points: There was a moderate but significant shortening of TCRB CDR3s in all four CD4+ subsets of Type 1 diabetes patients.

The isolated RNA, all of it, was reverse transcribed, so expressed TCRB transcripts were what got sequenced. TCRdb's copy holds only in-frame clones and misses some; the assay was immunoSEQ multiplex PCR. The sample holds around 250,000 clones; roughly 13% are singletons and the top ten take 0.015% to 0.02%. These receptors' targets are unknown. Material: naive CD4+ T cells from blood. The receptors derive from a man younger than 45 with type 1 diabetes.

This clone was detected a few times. In nucleotides, the CDR3 is TGTGCCACCAGCAGAGCGGCTAGCGGGAACCCGCGAAATGAGCAGTTCTTC. Translation: CATSRAASGNPRNEQFF. This rearrangement joins TRBV15 to TRBJ2-1; 9 bases match TRBD2. V gave up 1 base and J gave up 7 bases; unmatched junction bases: 11. The CDR3 is made up of 17 amino acids. Germline CDR1 is LNHNV and CDR2 is YYDKDF (reference sequence).

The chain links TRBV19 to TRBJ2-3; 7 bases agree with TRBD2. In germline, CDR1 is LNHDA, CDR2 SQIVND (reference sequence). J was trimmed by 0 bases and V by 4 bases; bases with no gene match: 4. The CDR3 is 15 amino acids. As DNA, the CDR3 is TGTGCCAGTAGTAATCTAGCGGAGAGCACAGATACGCAGTATTTT. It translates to CASSNLAESTDTQYF. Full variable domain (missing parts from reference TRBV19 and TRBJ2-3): DGGITQSPKYLFRKEGQNVTLSCEQNLNHDAMYWYRQDPGQGLRLIYYSQIVNDFQKGDIAEGYSVSREKKESFPLTVTSAQKNPTAFYLCASSNLAESTDTQYFGPGTRLTVL.

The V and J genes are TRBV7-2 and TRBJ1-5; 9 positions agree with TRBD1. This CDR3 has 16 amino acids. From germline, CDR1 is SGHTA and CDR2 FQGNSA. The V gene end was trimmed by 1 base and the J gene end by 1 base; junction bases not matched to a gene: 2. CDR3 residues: CASSLVGTGSNQPQHF. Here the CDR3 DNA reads TGTGCCAGCAGCTTAGTAGGGACAGGGAGCAATCAGCCCCAGCATTTT.

The CDR3 spells CAWSRQGASSGYGYTF. CDR3 DNA: TGTGCCTGGAGTAGACAGGGGGCTTCCTCTGGCTATGGCTACACCTTC. The V and J genes are TRBV30 and TRBJ1-2, with 10 nucleotides matching TRBD1. CDR3 length: 16 residues. Trimming removed 2 bases from V and 4 bases from J; junction bases left unmatched: 10. Germline assignment: CDR1 GTSNPN and CDR2 SVGIG (reference sequence).

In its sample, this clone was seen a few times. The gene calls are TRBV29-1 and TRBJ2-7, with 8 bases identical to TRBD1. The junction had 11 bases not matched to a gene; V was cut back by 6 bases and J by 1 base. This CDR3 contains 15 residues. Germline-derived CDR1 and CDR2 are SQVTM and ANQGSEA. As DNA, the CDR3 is TGCAGCGTCACCCGGGCTACAGGGGGGTCCTACGAGCAGTACTTC. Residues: CSVTRATGGSYEQYF.

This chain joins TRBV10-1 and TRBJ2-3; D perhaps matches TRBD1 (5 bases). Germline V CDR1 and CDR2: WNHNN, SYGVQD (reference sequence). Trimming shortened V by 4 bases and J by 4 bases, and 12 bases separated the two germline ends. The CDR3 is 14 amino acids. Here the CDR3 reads CASSVSGAADTQYF. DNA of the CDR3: TGCGCCAGCAGTGTAAGTGGGGCCGCAGATACGCAGTATTTT.

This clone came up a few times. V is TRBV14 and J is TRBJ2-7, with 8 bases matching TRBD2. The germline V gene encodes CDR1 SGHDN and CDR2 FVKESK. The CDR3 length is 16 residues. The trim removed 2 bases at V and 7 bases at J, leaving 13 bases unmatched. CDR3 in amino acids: CASSQQLRTSSWEQYF. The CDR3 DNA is TGTGCCAGCAGCCAACAACTGCGGACTAGCTCCTGGGAGCAGTACTTC.

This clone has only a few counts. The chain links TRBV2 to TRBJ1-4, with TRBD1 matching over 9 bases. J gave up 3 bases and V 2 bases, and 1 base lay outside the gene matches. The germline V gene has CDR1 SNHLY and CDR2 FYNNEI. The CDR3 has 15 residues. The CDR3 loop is CASSEWDRANEKLFF. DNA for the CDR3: TGTGCCAGCAGTGAATGGGACAGGGCTAATGAAAAACTGTTTTTT. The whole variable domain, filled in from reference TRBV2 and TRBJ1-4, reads EPEVTQTPSHQVTQMGQEVILRCVPISNHLYFYWYRQILGQKVEFLVSFYNNEISEKSEIFDDQFSVERPDGSNFTLKIRSTKLEDSAMYFCASSEWDRANEKLFFGSGTQLSVL.

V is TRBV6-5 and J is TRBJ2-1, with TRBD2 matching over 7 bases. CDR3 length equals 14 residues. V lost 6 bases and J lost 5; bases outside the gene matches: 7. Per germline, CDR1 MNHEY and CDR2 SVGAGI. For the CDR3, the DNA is TGTGCCAGCAGCGCCCGGGACTACGACAATGAGCAGTTCTTC. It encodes CASSARDYDNEQFF.

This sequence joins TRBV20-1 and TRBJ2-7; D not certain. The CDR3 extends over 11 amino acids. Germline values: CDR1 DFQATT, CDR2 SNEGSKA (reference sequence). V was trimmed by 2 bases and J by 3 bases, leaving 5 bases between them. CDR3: CSARPFYEQYF. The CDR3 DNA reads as TGCAGTGCTAGACCCTTCTACGAGCAGTACTTC.

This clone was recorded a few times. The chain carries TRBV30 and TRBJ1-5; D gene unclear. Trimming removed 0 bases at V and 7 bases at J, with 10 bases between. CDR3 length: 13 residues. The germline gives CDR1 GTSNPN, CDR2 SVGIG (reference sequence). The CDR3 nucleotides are TGTGCCTGGAGTGTACAAGAGGCACAGCCCCAGCATTTT. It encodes CAWSVQEAQPQHF.

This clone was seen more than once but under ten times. The CDR3 region has the DNA TGTGCCTGGAGTCCCCTACCACAGGTACCCCTCCACTTT. Translated: CAWSPLPQVPLHF. The chain links TRBV30 to TRBJ1-6; TRBD1 might be the D (5 bases). The V gene's germline CDR1 is GTSNPN and CDR2 SVGIG (reference sequence). This CDR3 is 13 amino acids long. V was pared by 2 bases and J by 12 bases, with 14 bases between. Combining the CDR3 with reference TRBV30 and TRBJ1-6 gives the whole variable domain SQTIHQWPATLVQPVGSPLSLECTVEGTSNPNLYWYRQAAGRGLQLLFYSVGIGQISSEVPQNLSASRPQDRQFILSSKKLLLSDSGFYLCAWSPLPQVPLHFGNGTRLTVT.

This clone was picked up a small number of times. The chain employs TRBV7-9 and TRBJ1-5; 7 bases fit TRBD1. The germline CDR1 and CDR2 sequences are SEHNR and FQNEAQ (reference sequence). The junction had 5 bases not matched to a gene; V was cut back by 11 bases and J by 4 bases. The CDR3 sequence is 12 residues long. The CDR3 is CAASRGNQPQHF. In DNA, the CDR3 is TGTGCCGCGTCCAGGGGGAATCAGCCCCAGCATTTT.